This T cell receptor beta chain emerged from a study of shared clonotypes between healthy human individuals. The assay was immunoSEQ multiplex PCR, and TCRdb's table has in-frame clones only and misses some. The sample lists 600,000 to 750,000 clones, around 91% occurring once. The sequencing input was memory CD8+ T cells from PBMCs. Specified subset: CD45RO+ cells pooled with CCR7-negative TemRA cells. This clonotype was sampled from a man between 18 and 35 years old in good health. Some clones in this sample may be carry-over from other donors' samples.

The CDR3 coding sequence is TGTGCCAGCAGCTTTTGGAGAGAGACCCAGTACTTC. Its protein product is CASSFWRETQYF. This chain links TRBV7-2 with TRBJ2-5; D uncertain. Germline CDR1 and CDR2: SGHTA and FQGNSA. The CDR3 runs to 12 residues. The V gene lost 3 bases and the J gene lost 4 bases, with 6 bases spanning the gap.